This T cell receptor (beta chain) was sequenced during a study of T cells in women clearing cervical HPV infection. Across the study: Case blood drawn at lesion detection; control blood after infection cleared. HLA type stays a possible confounder, typing being limited.

The table came from immunoSEQ multiplex PCR; TCRdb's copy has only in-frame clones and leaves some out. The data include 25,000 to 35,000 clones; the top ten clones carry about 7.8%. This receptor was obtained from a woman aged 18 to 75 with a cervical HPV16 infection that either progressed to CIN3+ or cleared (not recorded which). Material for sequencing was blood buffy coat.

The sequenced CDR3 bases are TGTGCCAGCAGCCCAGCAGCGGCAGATACG. This gives the protein CASSPAAADT. The CDR3 as a whole reads CASSPAAADTQYF. The chain links TRBV7-6 to TRBJ2-3, with D perhaps matching TRBD2 (5 bases). The CDR3 end is not reached by the read, which stops 3 residues before it; the germline J gene fills it in. There are 13 residues in the CDR3. CDR1 SGHVS and CDR2 FNYEAQ come from the germline V gene. Trimming removed 5 bases from V and 4 bases from J, with 10 bases in between.